Below, 14 T cell receptor beta chains from the same sample are listed, as sequenced in a study of blood T cell repertoires in COVID-19. Only in-frame clones appear in the TCRdb table, and some are missing; sequencing was by immunoSEQ multiplex PCR. The sample lists some 150,000 clones; roughly four fifths were seen once. Sequencing input: PBMCs or T cells enriched from blood (not recorded which). These receptors all stem from a man aged 45-65 years who had recovered from COVID-19.

This clone has a single count. This rearrangement joins TRBV4-2 to TRBJ2-7; D is perhaps TRBD2 (7 bases). This CDR3 spans 13 amino acids. CDR1 LGHNA and CDR2 YNFKEQ come from the germline V gene. The V gene lost 6 bases and the J gene lost 4 bases, with 13 bases spanning the gap. CDR3 region: CASRDGGAYEQYF. The CDR3 bases are TGTGCCAGCAGAGATGGGGGGGCTTACGAGCAGTACTTC.

This clone was counted a single time. The chain links TRBV11-3 to TRBJ2-2; perhaps TRBD2 as D (6 bases). Germline V gives CDR1 SGHNT, CDR2 YENEEA. This CDR3 is 15 amino acids long. The V end was cut by 3 bases, the J end by 4 bases, with 12 bases between. The CDR3 sequence is CASSFVKGGTGELFF. CDR3 sequence (DNA): TGTGCCAGCAGCTTTGTAAAGGGAGGCACCGGGGAGCTGTTTTTT.

The V gene is TRBV27, the J gene TRBJ1-4, with TRBD1 as a possible D gene (6 bases). CDR3 length: 16 amino acids. With 4 bases removed from V and 3 bases from J, the gap between germline ends came to 15 bases. Germline CDR1 is MNHEY and CDR2 is SMNVEV (reference sequence). CDR3 nucleotides: TGTGCCAGCAGTTGGGGCAGGGGTAGACCTAATGAAAAACTGTTTTTT. Amino acid sequence: CASSWGRGRPNEKLFF.

The chain has TRBV28 and TRBJ2-7; D gene ambiguous. CDR3 length equals 12 residues. Germline V gene lookup returns CDR1 MDHEN and CDR2 SYDVKM. The V and J ends lost 2 bases and 9 bases respectively, with 11 bases between them. CDR3 in DNA: TGTGCCAGCAGTTTAATACGGAGTATGCAGTACTTC. It codes for CASSLIRSMQYF.

The chain couples TRBV27 to TRBJ1-3, with a possible D match to TRBD1 (5 bases). Germline CDR1 MNHEY, CDR2 SMNVEV (reference sequence). V lost 5 bases and J lost 2, with 7 bases in between. This CDR3 comprises 13 residues. CDR3 nucleotide sequence: TGTGCCAGCAGTAGGGGCCCTGGAAACACCATATATTTT. It translates to CASSRGPGNTIYF.

The rearrangement links TRBV13 to TRBJ1-1, with 9 bases lining up with TRBD1. Germline-derived CDR1 and CDR2 are PRHDT and FYEKMQ (reference sequence). J lost 1 base, V lost 3 bases, and 6 bases had no gene match. This CDR3 comprises 16 residues. CDR3 nucleotide sequence: TGTGCCAGCAGCTTTTTACAGGGGGCCGGGAACACTGAAGCTTTCTTT. This codes for CASSFLQGAGNTEAFF.

V is TRBV28 and J is TRBJ1-5; possibly TRBD1 for D (5 bases). Per germline, CDR1 MDHEN and CDR2 SYDVKM. This CDR3 spans 15 amino acids. The germline V and J ends were trimmed by 1 base and 2 bases, with 9 bases remaining between them. The CDR3 sequence is CASSLLDNRNQPQHF. The CDR3 DNA is TGTGCCAGCAGTTTATTGGACAACCGCAATCAGCCCCAGCATTTT.

The chain employs TRBV2 and TRBJ2-1, with D perhaps TRBD1 (5 bases). CDR1 and CDR2 (germline): SNHLY, FYNNEI. With 1 base removed from V and 1 base from J, the gap between germline ends came to 8 bases. The CDR3 consists of 15 residues. Written as DNA, the CDR3 is TGTGCCAGCAGTGAAGGGGGCCTGTCCTACAATGAGCAGTTCTTC. It translates to CASSEGGLSYNEQFF.

The chain couples TRBV7-9 to TRBJ1-6; 9 bases fit TRBD1. The CDR3 totals 15 residues. CDR1 is SEHNR and CDR2 is FQNEAQ in the germline V gene (reference sequence). V trimming: 5 bases; J trimming: 8 bases; junction bases outside the gene matches: 7. The CDR3, as DNA: TGTGCCAGCAGCCCCGTCGACAGGGGGGATTCACCCCTCCACTTT. Translating gives CASSPVDRGDSPLHF.

The V and J genes are TRBV9 and TRBJ2-7, with D possibly TRBD2 on 6 matching bases. V lost 0 bases to trimming and J lost 0 bases, with 10 bases between them. Germline assignment: CDR1 SGDLS and CDR2 YYNGEE. CDR3 length equals 15 residues. CDR3 nucleotides: TGTGCCAGCAGCGTAGGCGGGGAACCCTCCTACGAGCAGTACTTC. Amino acid sequence: CASSVGGEPSYEQYF.

This chain connects TRBV7-8 to TRBJ1-2; 9 positions match TRBD1. The CDR3 totals 14 residues. Looked up from germline, CDR1 is SGHVS and CDR2 is FQNEAQ. After removal of 5 bases from V and 4 bases from J, the junction contained 5 bases not matched to a gene. The CDR3 coding sequence is TGTGCCAGCAGCCTAGACAGGGGGGTCTATGGCTACACCTTC. This gives the protein CASSLDRGVYGYTF.

The chain has TRBV2 and TRBJ2-5, with TRBD1 as a possible D gene (5 bases). Germline CDR1 is SNHLY and CDR2 is FYNNEI. The V end was cut by 5 bases, the J end by 4 bases, with 14 bases between. The CDR3 is made up of 14 amino acids. DNA for the CDR3: TGTGCCAGCAGTATCGGGTCAGGGTTAGAGACCCAGTACTTC. Amino acids: CASSIGSGLETQYF.

V usage is TRBV11-3 and J usage is TRBJ2-5, with 10 bases lining up with TRBD1. The CDR3 has 13 residues. Germline assignment: CDR1 SGHNT and CDR2 YENEEA. Losses at the gene ends were 5 bases for V and 5 bases for J; bases not matched to a gene: 2. The CDR3 DNA reads as TGTGCCAGCAGCACGGGACAGGGGGAGACCCAGTACTTC. Translation gives CASSTGQGETQYF.

V is TRBV5-4 and J is TRBJ1-2; D is unclear. CDR1 and CDR2 (germline): SGHNT, YYREEE (reference sequence). This CDR3 has 15 amino acids. Trimming pared 0 bases from V and 0 bases from J, leaving 9 bases between. CDR3 bases: TGTGCCAGCAGCTTGGGCTCACGAGCTAACTATGGCTACACCTTC. Protein sequence: CASSLGSRANYGYTF.